The sequence of this TCR beta chain was determined in a study of early T cells in non-severe SARS-CoV-2 infection (dated by TCRdb to the early 2020s). The study in broad terms: Because TCR sequencing was done on bulk RNA from unsorted whole blood, the alpha and beta chains could not be paired.

A case-control design nested within a healthcare worker cohort in London, UK, was used, with weekly nasopharyngeal swab PCR tests and blood sampling performed. Healthcare workers were recruited during the week of the UK lockdown, between 23 and 31 March 2020, and followed weekly for up to about 15 weeks. V lost 0 bases and J lost 8 bases; the stretch between them is 8 bases long. The germline V gene specifies SGHTA as CDR1 and FQGTGA as CDR2. The CDR3 starts with the cysteine, ends with the phenylalanine, and has 13 residues. The DNA shown is the 39-base CDR3, in frame from base 1. Libraries came from 5' RACE. The instrument given in TCRdb is NextSeq 500. In the TCR library protocol, unique molecular identifiers were attached to individual cDNA molecules to correct for PCR bias and sequencing error. Sequencing covered both TCR alpha and beta chains, and within each sample the abundances of alpha and beta sequences were tightly co-correlated. The authors' pipeline ran thus. V gene, J gene and CDR3 annotation of TCR sequences was performed with Decombinator V4. Expanded TCRs were defined as changing significantly between any two time points under a Poisson model with p below 0.0001. TCR abundances were normalised to the total number of TCRs sequenced in each sample and reported as counts per million. TRAV1-2 paired with TRAJ12, TRAJ20 or TRAJ33 defined MAIT TCRs, while TRAV10 paired with TRAJ18 defined iNKT TCRs. A search of VDJdb, accessed on 1 November 2021, was run for TCRs annotated to CMV, EBV and SARS-CoV-2, with TCRs annotated for multiple antigens excluded. TCRdb handled the public reads itself, with Q25 trimming in fastp and clone calling in MiXCR, and kept productive beta chains. All rows with the same CDR3 protein become a single entry with the most common DNA and genes. The V and J calls reflect TCRdb's pipeline rather than the authors' work. Present in this sample are roughly 27,000 distinct CDR3 sequences, roughly 4% of which were seen just once. The top ten clones comprise approximately 4.7% of the sample.

The sample holds many counts of this clonotype. This clone's antigen is unknown. No base qualities exist here, and no much larger clone lies one base off it. General study outcomes and caveats: VDJdb matching was skewed toward anti-spike CD8 responses, so virus-specific expansions were likely underestimated and private and CD4 specificities were missed.

Sequencing was done on a sample of whole blood. The chain couples TRBV7-3 to TRBJ2-1, with the D gene not clear enough to name. This clonotype was sampled from an adult who was a healthcare worker with PCR-confirmed SARS-CoV-2 infection or an uninfected control (not recorded which). The nucleotide sequence reads as follows: TGTGCCAGCAGCTTAACGATGGTTGATGAGCAGTTCTTC. Translated, this is CASSLTMVDEQFF.